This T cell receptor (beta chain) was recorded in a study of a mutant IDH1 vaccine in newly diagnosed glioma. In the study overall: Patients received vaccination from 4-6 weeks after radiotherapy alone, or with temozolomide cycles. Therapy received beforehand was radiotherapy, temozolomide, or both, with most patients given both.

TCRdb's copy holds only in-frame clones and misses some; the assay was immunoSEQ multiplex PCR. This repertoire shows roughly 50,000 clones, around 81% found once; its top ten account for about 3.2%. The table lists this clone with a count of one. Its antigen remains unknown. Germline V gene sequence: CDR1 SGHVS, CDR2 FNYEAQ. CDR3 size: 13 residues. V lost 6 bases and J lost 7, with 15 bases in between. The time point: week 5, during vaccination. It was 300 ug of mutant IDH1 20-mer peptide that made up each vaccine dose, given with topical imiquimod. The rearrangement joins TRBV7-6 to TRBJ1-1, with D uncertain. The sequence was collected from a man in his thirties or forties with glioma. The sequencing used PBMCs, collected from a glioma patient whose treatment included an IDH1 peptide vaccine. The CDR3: CASSSGVGNEAFF. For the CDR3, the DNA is TGTGCCAGCAGTTCGGGCGTAGGGAATGAAGCTTTCTTT.